These 28 T cell receptor beta chains originate from one sample sequenced in a study of blood T cells in healthy people across ages. Using a J-beta primer mix together with a sample-barcoded 5' primer, a second PCR was run for roughly 7 to 12 cycles. TCRdb redid the calling of the 5' RACE reads with MiXCR, one entry per CDR3 protein. The sample consists of about 1.4 million distinct CDR3 sequences, 55% to 75% of them appearing once. Material for sequencing was blood. Source of these receptors: a man younger than 30 in good health.

The chain couples TRBV10-3 to TRBJ2-7; 9 positions match TRBD2. Germline V gives CDR1 ENHRY, CDR2 SYGVKD. J was trimmed by 5 bases and V by 9 bases; bases with no gene match: 11. CDR3 length equals 14 residues. The CDR3 DNA sequence: TGTGCCATGGCCCCCGGGAGCGGGGGGCACGAGCAGTACTTC. Translated: CAMAPGSGGHEQYF.

The chain has TRBV20-1 and TRBJ2-4; 15 bases match TRBD2. CDR3 length: 18 residues. Germline V gene lookup returns CDR1 DFQATT and CDR2 SNEGSKA (reference sequence). V shed 6 bases and J 2 bases; nucleotides not matched to a gene: 11. The CDR3 coding sequence is TGCAGTGCCCCCGGACTAGCGGGAGGGGGTCTGACCAAAAACATTCAGTACTTC. The encoded protein is CSAPGLAGGGLTKNIQYF.

This clonotype has a handful of counts. V is TRBV7-2 and J is TRBJ2-3, with D perhaps TRBD1 (6 bases). CDR1 is SGHTA and CDR2 is FQGNSA in the germline V gene. The V end was cut by 4 bases, the J end by 1 base, with 12 bases between. This CDR3 has 15 residues. The CDR3 loop is CASSSDSLGTDTQYF. In DNA form, the CDR3 reads TGTGCCAGCAGCTCGGACAGCCTCGGCACAGATACGCAGTATTTT.

The chain has TRBV18 and TRBJ2-3; 10 bases align to TRBD2. CDR1 and CDR2 from the germline V gene are KGHSH and LQKENI. V shed 3 bases and J 3 bases; nucleotides not matched to a gene: 6. The CDR3 runs to 16 residues. CDR3 DNA: TGTGCCAGCTCACCGGGGGCTAGCGGGGGAACAGATACGCAGTATTTT. It specifies CASSPGASGGTDTQYF.

There are a few counts of this clonotype. This chain uses TRBV28 with TRBJ1-2; D call uncertain. Germline V gene data show CDR1 as MDHEN and CDR2 as SYDVKM. The germline V and J ends were trimmed by 1 base and 6 bases, with 6 bases remaining between them. This CDR3 is built from 12 residues. CDR3 sequence reads: CASSLSLHGYTF. The CDR3 DNA reads as TGTGCCAGCAGTTTATCGCTGCATGGCTACACCTTC.

This clonotype has only one observation. V gene TRBV2 combines with J gene TRBJ1-1, with 9 bases fitting TRBD1. The CDR3 contains 14 residues. Germline loops: CDR1 SNHLY, CDR2 FYNNEI. J was trimmed by 1 base and V by 7 bases; bases with no gene match: 4. Here the CDR3 DNA reads TGTGCCAGCAACCAGGGACAGGGGAACACTGAAGCTTTCTTT. This translates into CASNQGQGNTEAFF. Supplemented by reference TRBV2 and TRBJ1-1, the full variable domain reads EPEVTQTPSHQVTQMGQEVILRCVPISNHLYFYWYRQILGQKVEFLVSFYNNEISEKSEIFDDQFSVERPDGSNFTLKIRSTKLEDSAMYFCASNQGQGNTEAFFGQGTRLTVV.

The chain has TRBV6-6 and TRBJ2-3, with D possibly being TRBD2 (5 bases). Trimming removed 5 bases at V and 5 bases at J, with 20 bases between. The CDR3 runs to 16 residues. The germline V gene encodes CDR1 MNHNY and CDR2 SVGAGI (reference sequence). Written as DNA, the CDR3 is TGTGCCAGCAGTCGTCTCGGCTCGAACGAGGGAGATACGCAGTATTTT. This codes for CASSRLGSNEGDTQYF.

This chain uses TRBV7-2 with TRBJ2-1; no clear D gene. The CDR3 is made up of 16 amino acids. The ends were cut back, 1 base at V and 0 bases at J, with 10 bases in the middle. Germline V gene sequence: CDR1 SGHTA, CDR2 FQGNSA. The CDR3 DNA reads TGTGCCAGCAGCTTAGTTTCGGGCAACTCCTACAATGAGCAGTTCTTC. Protein product: CASSLVSGNSYNEQFF.

This clonotype was detected only a few times. V gene TRBV30 combines with J gene TRBJ1-2; 7 nucleotides line up with TRBD1. The CDR3 is made up of 12 amino acids. The V segment lost 4 bases and the J segment 8 bases; nucleotides outside the gene matches: 7. Germline CDR1 reads GTSNPN; CDR2 reads SVGIG (reference sequence). The CDR3: CAWMGDRVGYTF. DNA for the CDR3: TGTGCCTGGATGGGCGACAGGGTGGGCTACACCTTC.

A few counts support this clonotype. The chain uses TRBV7-2 and TRBJ2-5, with TRBD2 matching 9 bases. The J call is doubtful: the DNA matches TRBJ2-7 better. In germline, CDR1 is SGHTA, CDR2 FQGNSA. This CDR3 has 15 residues. CDR3 DNA: TGTGCCAGCAGCCCAGCCTTAGCGGGGGTTTACGAGCAGTACTTC. This translates into CASSPALAGVYEQYF.

The rearrangement links TRBV5-1 to TRBJ2-3; maybe TRBD1 (5 bases). V gave up 4 bases and J gave up 2 bases, with 11 bases separating them. In germline, CDR1 is SGHRS, CDR2 YFSETQ. This CDR3 comprises 14 residues. CDR3 residues: CASSQDSFTDTQYF. The CDR3 DNA sequence: TGCGCCAGCAGCCAAGACAGTTTCACAGATACGCAGTATTTT.

The rearrangement uses TRBV5-6 and TRBJ2-6; a weak D match, TRBD1 (5 bases). The CDR3 extends over 17 amino acids. V shed 0 bases and J shed 2 bases, with 12 bases lying between them. CDR1 is SGHDT, CDR2 YYEEEE, per germline. CDR3 loop: CASSLVRVVAGANVLTF. The DNA for the CDR3 is TGTGCCAGCAGCTTGGTCAGGGTAGTAGCTGGGGCCAACGTCCTGACTTTC.

The sample holds a few counts of this clonotype. J is TRBJ2-1 and V is TRBV20-1; TRBD2 is a possible D gene (6 bases). V was cut by 3 bases and J by 8 bases, with 17 bases left in between. The CDR3 spans 14 residues. Germline V gene sequence: CDR1 DFQATT, CDR2 SNEGSKA (reference sequence). The CDR3 here is CSARIRAEGHEQFF. In DNA, the CDR3 is TGCAGTGCTAGGATAAGGGCGGAGGGACATGAGCAGTTCTTC.

The rearrangement uses TRBV12-3 or TRBV12-4 and TRBJ1-2; D gene ambiguous. Trimming removed 1 base from V and 7 bases from J, with 16 bases in between. The CDR3 spans 15 residues. CDR3 in DNA: TGTGCCAGCAGTTTAGGACTACAAGAGGGCTGTGGCTACACCTTC. It is translated as CASSLGLQEGCGYTF.

This chain links TRBV27 with TRBJ2-1, with 9 bases identical to TRBD1. CDR3 length equals 15 residues. Germline V lookup: CDR1 MNHEY, CDR2 SMNVEV (reference sequence). With 8 bases clipped from V and 6 bases from J, the junction kept 11 bases outside the gene matches. CDR3 sequence: CASGGGTGTINEQFF. The CDR3, as DNA: TGTGCCAGCGGGGGGGGGACAGGGACCATCAATGAGCAGTTCTTC.

The V and J genes are TRBV6-5 and TRBJ2-1; TRBD1 might be the D (6 bases). The germline V gene encodes CDR1 MNHEY and CDR2 SVGAGI. The CDR3 contains 17 residues. Trimming took 4 bases from V and 10 from J, leaving 26 bases between them. CDR3 amino acids: CASSSRGTGVKLEEQFF. The CDR3 region has the DNA TGTGCCAGCAGTTCCAGGGGAACAGGCGTTAAATTAGAGGAGCAGTTCTTC.

This sequence joins TRBV4-3 and TRBJ1-2; D gene ambiguous. Germline V gene data show CDR1 as LGHNA and CDR2 as YSLEER. This CDR3 contains 15 residues. The V end was cut by 0 bases, the J end by 0 bases, with 8 bases between. The CDR3 region has the DNA TGCGCCAGCAGCCAAGAGCCGGGAACTAACTATGGCTACACCTTC. It specifies CASSQEPGTNYGYTF.

The chain employs TRBV5-1 and TRBJ2-1; no firm D call. Between the trimmed V and J ends, which lost 4 bases and 10 bases, there was a span of 9 bases. Germline CDR1 SGHRS, CDR2 YFSETQ. This CDR3 is built from 11 residues. This chain's CDR3 is CASSQIVEQFF. CDR3 in DNA: TGCGCCAGCAGCCAAATAGTCGAGCAGTTCTTC.

This clonotype was picked up a small number of times. The chain recombines TRBV6-5 with TRBJ2-4; tentative D call: TRBD2 (6 bases). TRBJ2-7 explains the end of the DNA better; the J call may be wrong. The CDR3 contains 11 residues. Germline lookup yields CDR1 MNHEY and CDR2 SVGAGI. The CDR3 loop reads CASRKAGEQYF. As DNA, the CDR3 is TGTGCCAGCAGAAAAGCGGGCGAGCAGTACTTC.

J is TRBJ1-2 and V is TRBV12-3 or TRBV12-4; D uncertain. The CDR3 is made up of 11 amino acids. Trimming shortened V by 10 bases and J by 8 bases, and 14 bases separated the two germline ends. The CDR3 loop reads CATPSREGYTF. The CDR3 DNA reads as TGTGCCACCCCAAGTAGGGAAGGCTACACCTTC.

The chain has TRBV20-1 and TRBJ2-1; maybe TRBD1 (6 bases). Germline V gives CDR1 DFQATT, CDR2 SNEGSKA (reference sequence). The CDR3 extends over 14 amino acids. V shed 5 bases and J shed 7 bases, with 18 bases lying between them. The CDR3 DNA reads TGCAGTGCTGGCTTGAGGGGGAGATTAAATGAGCAGTTCTTC. It specifies CSAGLRGRLNEQFF.

This clonotype was observed a single time. The chain carries TRBV5-1 and TRBJ1-1; TRBD1 is a possible D gene (6 bases). The CDR3 has 16 amino acids. Germline CDR1 reads SGHRS; CDR2 reads YFSETQ. The V and J ends lost 0 bases and 4 bases respectively, with 16 bases between them. The CDR3 DNA reads TGCGCCAGCAGCTTGGACGGCCCAGGGGTTGGCACTGAAGCTTTCTTT. It specifies CASSLDGPGVGTEAFF.

This clonotype has a handful of counts. The rearrangement links TRBV10-3 to TRBJ2-3, with 8 bases lining up with TRBD2. The CDR3 extends over 15 amino acids. Germline CDR1 ENHRY, CDR2 SYGVKD. V lost 4 bases, J lost 1 base, and 4 bases stayed unmatched. In DNA, the CDR3 is TGTGCCATCAGTGGAGCGGGGGTGGGCACAGATACGCAGTATTTT. This translates into CAISGAGVGTDTQYF.

This clonotype was counted only a few times. The chain combines TRBV27 with TRBJ2-1, with D hard to call. V gave up 6 bases and J gave up 9 bases, with 12 bases separating them. There are 12 residues in the CDR3. Germline V gene data show CDR1 as MNHEY and CDR2 as SMNVEV (reference sequence). The CDR3 nucleotides are TGTGCCAGCAGAACTCTAGTAACTGAGCAGTTCTTC. Its protein product is CASRTLVTEQFF.

The rearrangement uses TRBV6-5 and TRBJ2-6, with D tentatively TRBD1 or TRBD2 (5 bases each). Germline CDR1 MNHEY, CDR2 SVGAGI. This CDR3 has 15 amino acids. V shed 8 bases and J shed 0 bases, with 11 bases lying between them. Here the CDR3 DNA reads TGTGCCAGCCGGGGCCCGAGCTCTGGGGCCAACGTCCTGACTTTC. Translation gives CASRGPSSGANVLTF.

The J gene is TRBJ2-1, the V gene TRBV20-1; TRBD1 matches 7 bases. The CDR3 totals 16 residues. Germline CDR1 reads DFQATT; CDR2 reads SNEGSKA (reference sequence). The V and J ends lost 6 bases and 3 bases, in that order; junction bases with no gene match: 14. The CDR3 bases are TGCAGTGCGAGAACCAGCGGACAGGTTGACTACAATGAGCAGTTCTTC. Its translation: CSARTSGQVDYNEQFF.

V is TRBV27 and J is TRBJ1-6; D may be TRBD1 (5 bases). The V end lost 6 bases, the J end lost 2 bases, and 11 bases lay between the germline ends. Germline V gives CDR1 MNHEY, CDR2 SMNVEV (reference sequence). The CDR3 spans 15 residues. In nucleotides, the CDR3 is TGTGCCAGCAGAACACAGGAGACCTATAATTCACCCCTCCACTTT. As protein: CASRTQETYNSPLHF.

This clonotype appeared once. The gene calls are TRBV10-2 and TRBJ2-7; D gene unclear. The germline gives CDR1 WSHSY, CDR2 SAAADI. Trimming took off 3 bases at V and 1 base at J, with 13 bases between the two ends. CDR3 length: 15 residues. The CDR3 region has the DNA TGCGCCAGCAGTGAATTGGCTCGTTCGTCCTACGAGCAGTACTTC. This codes for CASSELARSSYEQYF.